The source of this TCR beta chain is a study of spatial heterogeneity in lung cancer (dated by TCRdb to the late 2010s). At the level of the whole study: More beta-chain than alpha-chain transcripts were consistently detected, likely reflecting higher beta-chain transcript abundance. Both alpha and beta chains were TCR-sequenced in 200 or so tumor regions, fewer than 80 matched nontumor lung samples and 56 PBMC samples obtained at surgery. TCR alpha and beta repertoires were quantitatively compared across multiple tumor regions, matched nontumor lung and blood in non-small cell lung cancer. Nonsynonymous mutation counts, determined by whole-exome sequencing of tumor tissue, were related to TCR repertoire features. In the raw uncorrected reads, each unique combination of TCR and UMI appeared on average more than ten times.

Libraries were made using 5' RACE. The run used a NextSeq 500. To allow correction of PCR and sequencing errors, the TCR library protocol tagged every TCR cDNA molecule with a unique molecular identifier. The original methods were these. TCR identification, UMI-based error correction and CDR3 extraction were performed with Decombinator tools. TCRs above a frequency of 2 per 1,000, corresponding to the top 1% of the tumor frequency distribution, were defined as expanded. Rényi diversity was computed with the R vegan package after subsampling each repertoire 100 times to 5,000 TCRs. CDR3 similarity networks were built from amino acid triplet string-kernel similarity, with CDR3s being connected when pairwise similarity was above 0.82. The public reads were run again by TCRdb, first through fastp at Q25 and then through MiXCR, and only productive beta chains were kept. Every CDR3 protein is listed once, alongside the most common genes and DNA of its rows. TCRdb assigned the V and J calls; the authors' analysis was not used. Within this sample are approximately 4,800 distinct CDR3 sequences, with about 28% of them counted one time only. Of the sample, approximately 40% is held by the ten largest clones.

This clonotype has at least ten counts. Its cognate antigen has yet to be identified. Qualities for individual bases were not recorded, and no much larger clone is one base off. The CDR3 runs 12 amino acids, cysteine and phenylalanine included. Just the 36-base CDR3 DNA is kept, in frame starting at base 1. For CDR1 and CDR2, the germline V gene (reference sequence) lists MNHNY and SVGAGI. Relative to germline, V is 6 bases shorter and J is 5 bases shorter, with 8 bases between their ends. The sample's time point label is to be understood as: sample taken at primary tumor resection. Without any cell sorting, TCR sequencing was performed on whole RNA extracted either from tumor and nontumor lung tissue or from cryopreserved PBMC samples. The donors were 65 to 85 patients from the lung TRACERx cohort who had early-stage, untreated non-small cell lung cancer. Only patients for whom sufficient RNA was available from at least two tumor regions were selected for TCR sequencing.

Here is what the overall study found, with its caveats: Ubiquitous expanded tumor TCRs were detected in blood more often at tumor resection than at routine follow-up. Additional single-cell paired TCR alpha and beta sequencing was considered necessary to confirm, at a functional level, the hypothesis that regional TCRs recognize regional mutations.

The TCR originated in a male donor with early-stage non-small cell lung cancer. The sequence joins TRBV6-6 to TRBJ1-5, with no D gene named confidently. Sequences were derived from PBMCs, sampled at surgery. The DNA sequence follows: TGTGCCAGCAGCCCGCCGTATCAGCCCCAGCATTTT. It specifies CASSPPYQPQHF.